These 14 T cell receptor beta chains originate from one sample sequenced in a study of identifying expanded T cells in peripheral blood. Profiling relied on immunoSEQ multiplex PCR, and the TCRdb table lists in-frame clones only, not all of them. This sample carries about 94,000 clones, approximately 85% of them seen once, and the ten largest clones take approximately 6%. The sequenced sample consisted of blood. The receptors were sampled from a person aged 18 to 75 in good health.

This chain links TRBV19 with TRBJ1-2; 8 bases align to TRBD1. This CDR3 has 11 amino acids. The V gene's germline CDR1 is LNHDA and CDR2 SQIVND (reference sequence). V lost 9 bases, J lost 8 bases, and 5 bases stayed unmatched. The CDR3: CASTDRDGYTF. CDR3 sequence (DNA): TGTGCCAGCACGGACAGGGACGGCTACACCTTC. The variable domain in full, completed from reference TRBV19 and TRBJ1-2, reads DGGITQSPKYLFRKEGQNVTLSCEQNLNHDAMYWYRQDPGQGLRLIYYSQIVNDFQKGDIAEGYSVSREKKESFPLTVTSAQKNPTAFYLCASTDRDGYTFGSGTRLTVV.

The genes are TRBV7-8 and TRBJ2-7; tentatively, D is TRBD2 (5 bases). This CDR3 region has 12 residues. Deletions cut 3 bases from V and 3 bases from J, with 6 bases between. Germline CDR1 reads SGHVS; CDR2 reads FQNEAQ. The chain's CDR3 is CASSFSVYEQYF. CDR3 in DNA: TGTGCCAGCAGCTTTAGCGTCTACGAGCAGTACTTC. The full variable domain, its missing parts supplied by reference TRBV7-8 and TRBJ2-7, is GAGVSQSPRYKVAKRGQDVALRCDPISGHVSLFWYQQALGQGPEFLTYFQNEAQLDKSGLPSDRFFAERPEGSVSTLKIQRTQQEDSAVYLCASSFSVYEQYFGPGTRLTVT.

This chain links TRBV5-1 with TRBJ2-1; 10 nucleotides line up with TRBD2. V dropped 2 bases and J dropped 2; count of bases not matched to a gene: 1. CDR1 is SGHRS, CDR2 YFSETQ, per germline. The CDR3 is made up of 15 amino acids. The CDR3 sequence is CASSFSGGTYNEQFF. DNA of the CDR3: TGCGCCAGCAGCTTTAGCGGGGGGACCTACAATGAGCAGTTCTTC.

The CDR3 coding sequence is TGTGCCAGTAGTATAGCCAGGGTCAATCAGCCCCAGCATTTT. Translating it yields CASSIARVNQPQHF. The V call is TRBV19, the J call TRBJ1-5, with TRBD1 as a possible D gene (5 bases). CDR3 length: 14 residues. Trimming removed 1 base at V and 3 bases at J, with 7 bases between. Germline CDR1 LNHDA, CDR2 SQIVND (reference sequence).

This chain uses TRBV4-1 with TRBJ2-7; 11 bases map to TRBD2. Germline V gene data show CDR1 as MGHRA and CDR2 as YSYEKL. V shed 4 bases and J 0 bases; nucleotides not matched to a gene: 14. This CDR3 contains 19 residues. CDR3: CASSLRLGSSGGSSYEQYF. The CDR3 DNA reads as TGCGCCAGCAGCCTACGACTGGGGTCTAGCGGGGGGAGCTCCTACGAGCAGTACTTC.

This chain links TRBV10-1 with TRBJ1-4; possible D gene TRBD1, 5 bases. The V end was cut by 3 bases, the J end by 4 bases, with 9 bases between. The length of the CDR3 is 14 residues. The germline gives CDR1 WNHNN, CDR2 SYGVQD (reference sequence). As DNA, the CDR3 is TGCGCCAGCAGTGACAGGGCCTTTAATGAAAAACTGTTTTTT. Translated: CASSDRAFNEKLFF.

V is TRBV5-4 and J is TRBJ1-4; D remains unclear. CDR3 length: 14 residues. The V gene's germline CDR1 is SGHNT and CDR2 YYREEE (reference sequence). Trimming left V 0 bases short and J 5 bases short, with 8 bases between. The CDR3 nucleotides read TGTGCCAGCAGCTTGGACATGGAAAATGAAAAACTGTTTTTT. Translation: CASSLDMENEKLFF. Full variable domain (outside the CDR3, taken from reference TRBV5-4 and TRBJ1-4): ETGVTQSPTHLIKTRGQQVTLRCSSQSGHNTVSWYQQALGQGPQFIFQYYREEENGRGNFPPRFSGLQFPNYSSELNVNALELDDSALYLCASSLDMENEKLFFGSGTQLSVL.

V gene TRBV19 combines with J gene TRBJ2-2, with D perhaps matching TRBD1 (6 bases). CDR1 LNHDA and CDR2 SQIVND come from the germline V gene (reference sequence). The CDR3 extends over 19 amino acids. Trimming removed 4 bases at V and 0 bases at J, with 21 bases between. Here the CDR3 reads CASSKGRGNVGTNTGELFF. The CDR3 bases are TGTGCCAGTAGTAAGGGCAGGGGTAACGTGGGAACGAACACCGGGGAGCTGTTTTTT.

The chain couples TRBV5-1 to TRBJ2-5, with 9 bases fitting TRBD2. The CDR3 totals 15 residues. The V and J ends lost 0 bases and 4 bases, in that order; junction bases with no gene match: 4. Germline V gene data show CDR1 as SGHRS and CDR2 as YFSETQ. CDR3 loop: CASSLGLAGRETQYF. CDR3 in DNA: TGCGCCAGCAGCTTGGGTCTAGCGGGACGAGAGACCCAGTACTTC. The full variable domain, rest sourced from reference TRBV5-1 and TRBJ2-5, is KAGVTQTPRYLIKTRGQQVTLSCSPISGHRSVSWYQQTPGQGLQFLFEYFSETQRNKGNFPGRFSGRQFSNSRSEMNVSTLELGDSALYLCASSLGLAGRETQYFGPGTRLLVL.

The CDR3 bases are TGTGCCAGCAGTTTAACAGGGAATAATTCACCCCTCCACTTT. As protein: CASSLTGNNSPLHF. The chain joins TRBV28 to TRBJ1-6; perhaps TRBD1 as D (6 bases). The CDR3 totals 14 residues. CDR1 is MDHEN and CDR2 is SYDVKM in the germline V gene. The V end was cut by 2 bases, the J end by 5 bases, with 7 bases between.

The chain joins TRBV7-2 to TRBJ2-2; the D gene is possibly TRBD2 (6 bases). The CDR3 runs 16 residues. V lost 3 bases to trimming and J lost 4 bases, with 15 bases between them. The germline gives CDR1 SGHTA, CDR2 FQGNSA. Here the CDR3 DNA reads TGTGCCAGCAGCTTGGGGAGGTCGGGCGGCACCGGGGAGCTGTTTTTT. Its translation is CASSLGRSGGTGELFF.

This chain joins TRBV7-8 and TRBJ1-1; D is possibly TRBD1 (6 bases). The germline V gene encodes CDR1 SGHVS and CDR2 FQNEAQ. V was shortened by 3 bases and J by 5 bases, with 13 bases between the two germline ends. The CDR3 has 14 amino acids. In DNA, the CDR3 is TGTGCCAGCAGCTTTACAGGGAGGGCAACTGAAGCTTTCTTT. Amino acids: CASSFTGRATEAFF.

The chain carries TRBV7-9 and TRBJ1-6; D perhaps matches TRBD1 (5 bases). With 1 base removed from V and 5 bases from J, the gap between germline ends came to 12 bases. The germline gives CDR1 SEHNR, CDR2 FQNEAQ (reference sequence). This CDR3 is built from 16 residues. CDR3 nucleotides: TGTGCCAGCAGCTTAGAAGGACGGGGGGATAATTCACCCCTCCACTTT. Protein sequence: CASSLEGRGDNSPLHF.

The chain links TRBV7-9 to TRBJ1-2, with 7 bases matching TRBD1. Germline CDR1 and CDR2: SEHNR and FQNEAQ (reference sequence). Trimming removed 1 base from V and 7 bases from J; junction bases left unmatched: 3. CDR3 length equals 13 residues. CDR3 in amino acids: CASSLEGGRGYTF. CDR3 nucleotide sequence: TGTGCCAGCAGCTTAGAAGGGGGCCGTGGCTACACCTTC.